These T cell receptor beta chains were read from a single sample in a study of blood T cell repertoires in COVID-19. TCRdb's copy holds only in-frame clones and misses some; the assay was immunoSEQ multiplex PCR. The repertoire holds some 200,000 clones, with roughly four fifths as singletons. The sample comprised peripheral blood. These receptors all come from a man aged 25 to 45 with active or convalescent COVID-19. Each CDR3 is given with its conserved first and last residue. Fields, in order: J gene, CDR3 length, clone size, D gene, V gene, CDR3 protein, CDR3 DNA. A D gene is named only where the DNA matches it firmly. Expanded clones get a size class; other rows say once, few or many, or leave the size out.

TRBJ1-1,14,few,.,TRBV7-2,CASSLSPGVTEAFF,TGTGCCAGCAGCTTATCCCCGGGGGTCACTGAAGCTTTCTTT
TRBJ2-5,12,.,.,TRBV7-9,CASSLGVETQYF,TGTGCCAGCAGCCTTGGAGTGGAGACCCAGTACTTC
TRBJ2-5,14,once,.,TRBV6-5,CASSYDQYQETQYF,TGTGCCAGCAGTTACGATCAGTACCAAGAGACCCAGTACTTC
TRBJ2-2,13,.,.,TRBV6-4,CASSDTDYGELFF,TGTGCCAGCAGTGACACCGACTACGGGGAGCTGTTTTTT
TRBJ2-1,13,.,TRBD2,TRBV13,CASSSGGPGEQFF,TGTGCCAGCAGCTCGGGAGGGCCTGGGGAGCAGTTCTTC
TRBJ2-3,12,.,.,TRBV19,CASSLLADTQYF,TGTGCCAGTAGCCTCCTAGCAGATACGCAGTATTTT
TRBJ1-2,16,.,TRBD1,TRBV9,CASSVEGTGSSYGYTF,TGTGCCAGCAGCGTAGAAGGGACAGGGAGTAGCTATGGCTACACCTTC
TRBJ2-3,16,.,TRBD1,TRBV5-1,CASSLEQGTYTDTQYF,TGCGCCAGCAGCTTGGAACAGGGGACCTACACAGATACGCAGTATTTT
TRBJ2-5,16,.,TRBD2,TRBV7-6,CASSRGTSGTQETQYF,TGTGCCAGCAGCCGAGGGACTAGCGGGACCCAAGAGACCCAGTACTTC
TRBJ2-3,15,.,.,TRBV25-1,CASRTTRLHTDTQYF,TGTGCCAGCAGAACGACTAGACTCCACACAGATACGCAGTATTTT
TRBJ2-1,15,.,TRBD2,TRBV7-9,CASSELAGGPAEQFF,TGTGCCAGCAGCGAACTAGCGGGGGGGCCTGCTGAGCAGTTCTTC
TRBJ1-5,16,.,TRBD1,TRBV19,CASSMSPGQGTQPQHF,TGTGCCAGTAGTATGTCCCCTGGACAGGGGACCCAGCCCCAGCATTTT
TRBJ1-1,12,.,.,TRBV14,CASSPWNTEAFF,TGTGCCAGCAGCCCATGGAACACTGAAGCTTTCTTT
TRBJ1-1,13,.,TRBD1,TRBV4-2,CATSGGAGTEAFF,TGTGCCACCTCAGGGGGCGCGGGGACTGAAGCTTTCTTT
TRBJ2-1,14,.,TRBD1,TRBV27,CASSQTGVYNEQFF,TGTGCCAGCAGCCAGACAGGGGTTTACAATGAGCAGTTCTTC
TRBJ1-2,15,.,TRBD1,TRBV18,CASSPDQGASYGYTF,TGTGCCAGCTCACCAGATCAGGGGGCTAGCTATGGCTACACCTTC
TRBJ1-3,14,few,.,TRBV2,CASSVIDSGNTIYF,TGTGCCAGCAGCGTCATAGACTCTGGAAACACCATATATTTT
TRBJ1-3,15,.,TRBD1,TRBV4-3,CASSQDQGDGNTIYF,TGCGCCAGCAGCCAAGATCAGGGGGATGGAAACACCATATATTTT
TRBJ1-2,15,.,.,TRBV18,CASSPLQQANYGYTF,TGTGCCAGCTCACCCCTACAGCAAGCTAACTATGGCTACACCTTC
TRBJ2-1,15,.,.,TRBV4-3,CASSQDTGVRNEQFF,TGCGCCAGCAGCCAAGATACGGGAGTAAGGAATGAGCAGTTCTTC
TRBJ2-3,14,.,.,TRBV20-1,CSASTRTSTDTQYF,TGCAGTGCTAGTACTCGGACTAGCACAGATACGCAGTATTTT
TRBJ2-1,14,.,.,TRBV30,CAWSVQGGRDEQFF,TGTGCCTGGAGTGTACAAGGGGGTCGGGATGAGCAGTTCTTC
TRBJ2-3,15,.,TRBD1,TRBV30,CAWSVLGTGTDTQYF,TGTGCCTGGAGTGTACTAGGGACAGGGACAGATACGCAGTATTTT
TRBJ1-5,16,.,.,TRBV7-2,CASSSHRAYSNQPQHF,TGTGCCAGCAGCTCCCACAGGGCATATAGCAATCAGCCCCAGCATTTT
TRBJ1-5,13,few,.,TRBV30,CAWSAGGNQPQHF,TGTGCCTGGAGTGCAGGCGGCAATCAGCCCCAGCATTTT
TRBJ2-1,15,.,.,TRBV27,CASSWKTASYNEQFF,TGTGCCAGCAGCTGGAAGACAGCCTCCTACAATGAGCAGTTCTTC
TRBJ2-3,16,.,TRBD2,TRBV3-1/TRBV3-2,CASSLLGTSGTDTQYF,TGTGCCAGCAGCCTCCTCGGGACTAGCGGCACAGATACGCAGTATTTT
TRBJ2-2,15,.,TRBD2,TRBV27,CASSLTSGVPGELFF,TGTGCCAGCAGTTTAACTAGCGGGGTTCCCGGGGAGCTGTTTTTT
TRBJ1-1,16,.,.,TRBV3-1/TRBV3-2,CASSQEGGGRITEAFF,TGTGCCAGCAGCCAAGAAGGGGGGGGGAGGATCACTGAAGCTTTCTTT
TRBJ2-7,15,.,.,TRBV3-1/TRBV3-2,CASSQVGGSSYEQYF,TGTGCCAGCAGCCAAGTAGGCGGTAGCTCCTACGAGCAGTACTTC
TRBJ2-2,17,.,.,TRBV27,CASSLYSGLANTGELFF,TGTGCCAGCAGTCTATACTCAGGGCTGGCGAACACCGGGGAGCTGTTTTTT
TRBJ1-6,15,.,.,TRBV3-1/TRBV3-2,CASSQGTPYNSPLHF,TGTGCCAGCAGCCAAGGGACACCCTATAATTCACCCCTCCACTTT
TRBJ2-1,17,.,TRBD2,TRBV3-1/TRBV3-2,CASSLLTGSGGGNEQFF,TGTGCCAGCAGCCTCCTGACTGGTAGCGGGGGGGGGAATGAGCAGTTCTTC
TRBJ1-3,14,.,TRBD1,TRBV14,CASSPRDRRNTIYF,TGTGCCAGCAGCCCGCGGGACAGGCGGAACACCATATATTTT
TRBJ2-4,13,once,.,TRBV9,CASSVGGGSIQYF,TGTGCCAGCAGCGTAGGGGGAGGCAGCATTCAGTACTTC
TRBJ1-1,13,.,.,TRBV2,CASQTETGSEAFF,TGTGCCAGCCAGACAGAGACTGGGTCTGAAGCTTTCTTT
TRBJ1-5,13,.,.,TRBV7-2,CASSDGGVQPQHF,TGTGCCAGCAGCGACGGAGGGGTACAGCCCCAGCATTTT
TRBJ1-1,16,.,.,TRBV5-1,CASSSGDFLMNTEAFF,TGCGCCAGCAGCTCCGGGGATTTTCTCATGAACACTGAAGCTTTCTTT